A single sample is the source of the 31 T cell receptor beta chains below, sequenced in a study of T cells in Graves' hyperthyroidism and ophthalmopathy. Amplification yielded TCR beta CDR3 regions, with RNA transcripts as the source. Initially, a first-round RT-PCR of the TCR CDR3 employed the HTBI primer set. TCRdb re-analysed the multiplex PCR reads in MiXCR, keeping a single row per CDR3 protein. Of approximately 260,000 distinct CDR3 sequences in the sample, roughly 15% were seen once. Sequenced material: blood. The receptors derive from a woman aged 50 to 65 with Graves' hyperthyroidism that later progressed to Graves' ophthalmopathy.

V usage is TRBV9 and J usage is TRBJ1-1; TRBD1 agrees at 9 bases. Germline values: CDR1 SGDLS, CDR2 YYNGEE. This CDR3 region has 13 residues. V lost 4 bases to trimming and J lost 11 bases; unmatched junction nucleotides: 9. The DNA of the CDR3 is TGTGCCAGCAGCCCAACAGGGGGCCGGTTGGCTTTCTTT. Its protein product is CASSPTGGRLAFF.

Ten or more counts support this clonotype. The chain employs TRBV5-1 and TRBJ1-2, with 10 bases fitting TRBD1. V dropped 0 bases and J dropped 3; count of bases not matched to a gene: 2. The germline CDR1 and CDR2 sequences are SGHRS and YFSETQ. This CDR3 is 15 amino acids long. The CDR3: CASSLDGTGDYGYTF. CDR3 nucleotide sequence: TGCGCCAGCAGCTTGGATGGGACAGGGGACTATGGCTACACCTTC. The full variable domain, rest sourced from reference TRBV5-1 and TRBJ1-2, is KAGVTQTPRYLIKTRGQQVTLSCSPISGHRSVSWYQQTPGQGLQFLFEYFSETQRNKGNFPGRFSGRQFSNSRSEMNVSTLELGDSALYLCASSLDGTGDYGYTFGSGTRLTVV.

This clonotype came up many times. V gene TRBV10-3 combines with J gene TRBJ2-7; D not resolved. The CDR3 is made up of 11 amino acids. V lost 8 bases and J 5 bases, leaving 10 bases between the germline ends. Germline V gene lookup returns CDR1 ENHRY and CDR2 SYGVKD. CDR3 DNA: TGTGCCATCTCAGTTGCCCACGAGCAGTACTTC. Residues: CAISVAHEQYF.

In this sample, this clonotype turned up many times. The J gene is TRBJ2-5, the V gene TRBV29-1; the match to TRBD1 covers 7 bases. This CDR3 region has 13 residues. The germline CDR1 and CDR2 sequences are SQVTM and ANQGSEA. Trimming took 4 bases from V and 1 from J; bases not matched to a gene: 3. The CDR3 loop reads CSVGAGGQETQYF. CDR3 in DNA: TGCAGCGTTGGGGCAGGGGGCCAAGAGACCCAGTACTTC. Using reference TRBV29-1 and TRBJ2-5 for the parts outside the CDR3, the full variable domain is SAVISQKPSRDICQRGTSLTIQCQVDSQVTMMFWYRQQPGQSLTLIATANQGSEATYESGFVIDKFPISRPNLTFSTLTVSNMSPEDSSIYLCSVGAGGQETQYFGPGTRLLVL.

At least ten counts were recorded for this clonotype. This rearrangement joins TRBV27 to TRBJ2-5; unclear D gene. V was clipped by 3 bases and J by 4 bases, with 9 bases between them. The CDR3 is made up of 13 amino acids. Germline V gives CDR1 MNHEY, CDR2 SMNVEV (reference sequence). CDR3 bases: TGTGCCAGCAGTTTCAGGCTCGCAGAGACCCAGTACTTC. The encoded protein is CASSFRLAETQYF.

The table lists this clonotype with many counts. This chain uses TRBV5-1 with TRBJ2-1, with D possibly being TRBD2 (6 bases). The length of the CDR3 is 14 residues. Trimming stripped 4 bases from V and 10 bases from J, with 18 bases between. Germline V gives CDR1 SGHRS, CDR2 YFSETQ. The CDR3 loop reads CASSLGLTGVEQFF. CDR3 in DNA: TGCGCCAGCAGCCTAGGACTAACCGGGGTGGAGCAGTTCTTC.

This clonotype was observed a few times. The rearrangement uses TRBV7-9 and TRBJ1-6; D possibly corresponds to TRBD1 (6 bases). The V and J ends lost 5 bases and 14 bases respectively, with 19 bases between them. The CDR3 consists of 14 residues. Germline CDR1 reads SEHNR; CDR2 reads FQNEAQ (reference sequence). The CDR3 nucleotides read TGTGCCAGCAGCGAGGGGGGGGACGTTCTTTCCCTCCACTTT. Amino acids: CASSEGGDVLSLHF.

In its sample, this clonotype was seen many times. The chain links TRBV3-1 to TRBJ2-1; 13 positions match TRBD2. The CDR3 totals 15 residues. The J segment lost 8 bases and the V segment lost 4 bases, leaving 5 bases of the junction unmatched. Germline assignment: CDR1 LGHDT and CDR2 YNNKEL (reference sequence). CDR3 sequence (DNA): TGTGCCAGCAGCCGACGGACTAGCGGGAGCGATGAGCAGTTCTTC. This codes for CASSRRTSGSDEQFF.

In its sample, this clonotype was seen many times. The junction departs from germline at one end; a sequencing error may be responsible. The chain is built from TRBV5-1 and TRBJ1-5, with TRBD1 as a possible D gene (5 bases). CDR1 and CDR2 from the germline V gene are SGHRS and YFSETQ. There are 18 residues in the CDR3. The CDR3 region is CASSLVPQGGGRYQPQHF. CDR3 DNA sequence: TGCGCCAGCAGCTTGGTGCCTCAGGGCGGCGGGAGGTATCAACCCCAGCATTTT.

This clonotype was observed at least ten times. The chain links TRBV28 to TRBJ2-7, with 9 positions matching TRBD1. Trimming took 5 bases from V and 0 from J; bases not matched to a gene: 2. The CDR3 runs 14 residues. Germline V gives CDR1 MDHEN, CDR2 SYDVKM. The CDR3 reads CASSTGGASYEQYF. The CDR3, as DNA: TGTGCCAGCAGTACAGGGGGCGCCTCCTACGAGCAGTACTTC.

The genes are TRBV19 and TRBJ2-3; D not resolved. V lost 4 bases and J lost 1, with 6 bases in between. The CDR3 extends over 13 amino acids. The germline gives CDR1 LNHDA, CDR2 SQIVND (reference sequence). DNA for the CDR3: TGTGCCAGTAGTAACCAGGGCACAGATACGCAGTATTTT. Amino acids: CASSNQGTDTQYF.

This clonotype appeared many times. This chain links TRBV7-9 with TRBJ2-3; tentative D call: TRBD1 (6 bases). CDR3 length: 14 amino acids. V lost 1 base to trimming and J lost 2 bases, with 7 bases between them. Germline lookup yields CDR1 SEHNR and CDR2 FQNEAQ (reference sequence). The CDR3: CASSLGTATDTQYF. The CDR3 DNA reads TGTGCCAGCAGCTTAGGGACAGCCACAGATACGCAGTATTTT.

V usage is TRBV5-6 and J usage is TRBJ2-1; a possible D gene is TRBD1 (5 bases). The CDR3 is made up of 16 amino acids. Germline-derived CDR1 and CDR2 are SGHDT and YYEEEE. The V gene lost 0 bases and the J gene lost 1 base, with 11 bases spanning the gap. Written as DNA, the CDR3 is TGTGCCAGCAGCTTGGGTCAGGGTCGGTCCTACAATGAGCAGTTCTTC. Amino acids: CASSLGQGRSYNEQFF.

Points on this clonotype: A much larger clone sits a single nucleotide away, making a read error possible. V is TRBV10-3 and J is TRBJ1-2; maybe TRBD1 (5 bases). Trimming took off 7 bases at V and 1 base at J, with 16 bases between the two ends. CDR1 is ENHRY and CDR2 is SYGVKD in the germline V gene. The CDR3 has 15 residues. CDR3 residues: CAITLGTGGNYGYTF. The CDR3 DNA reads TGTGCCATCACCCTTGGGACTGGAGGTAACTATGGCTACACCTTC.

The chain recombines TRBV18 with TRBJ2-2; possible D gene TRBD2, 7 bases. Per germline, CDR1 KGHSH and CDR2 LQKENI. Trimming took off 1 base at V and 0 bases at J, with 12 bases between the two ends. The CDR3 has 17 residues. DNA of the CDR3: TGTGCCAGCTCACCACTGGCGGGGGCCGCGAACACCGGGGAGCTGTTTTTT. The encoded protein is CASSPLAGAANTGELFF.

This clonotype was seen many times. The rearrangement uses TRBV27 and TRBJ1-1; D is possibly TRBD1 (6 bases). Trimming took off 5 bases at V and 0 bases at J, with 13 bases between the two ends. The germline CDR1 and CDR2 sequences are MNHEY and SMNVEV (reference sequence). The CDR3 runs to 15 residues. CDR3 sequence reads: CASSLLQGLNTEAFF. DNA for the CDR3: TGTGCCAGCAGTCTCCTACAGGGCCTGAACACTGAAGCTTTCTTT.

V is TRBV5-4 and J is TRBJ2-7; 8 bases fit TRBD2. The germline V gene encodes CDR1 SGHNT and CDR2 YYREEE (reference sequence). The CDR3 covers 14 residues. The trim removed 1 base at V and 4 bases at J, leaving 4 bases unmatched. This CDR3 reads CASSLQSGSYEQYF. Written as DNA, the CDR3 is TGTGCCAGCAGCTTGCAGAGCGGGAGTTACGAGCAGTACTTC.

This clonotype has at least ten counts. V is TRBV28 and J is TRBJ1-6, with 8 positions matching TRBD1. There are 16 residues in the CDR3. Germline V gene data show CDR1 as MDHEN and CDR2 as SYDVKM. V lost 4 bases to trimming and J lost 7 bases; unmatched junction nucleotides: 9. CDR3: CASSSPRTGRNSPLHF. As DNA, the CDR3 is TGTGCCAGCAGTTCCCCGAGGACAGGGCGAAATTCACCCCTCCACTTT.

The V gene is TRBV9, the J gene TRBJ2-1; TRBD2 aligns across 7 bases. This CDR3 has 16 amino acids. CDR1 SGDLS and CDR2 YYNGEE come from the germline V gene. J lost 0 bases, V lost 0 bases, and 3 bases had no gene match. The CDR3 DNA follows: TGTGCCAGCAGCGTAGGAGCGGGATCCTCCTACAATGAGCAGTTCTTC. Translation: CASSVGAGSSYNEQFF.

Ten or more counts support this clonotype. V and J are TRBV29-1 and TRBJ1-1; a weak D match, TRBD1 (5 bases). The ends were cut back, 4 bases at V and 9 bases at J, with 9 bases in the middle. Germline V gene sequence: CDR1 SQVTM, CDR2 ANQGSEA. This CDR3 has 10 residues. The CDR3 sequence: CSVGTIKAFF. Here the CDR3 DNA reads TGCAGCGTTGGGACAATCAAAGCTTTCTTT.

The chain has TRBV15 and TRBJ1-4, with a weak D call TRBD1 (5 bases). The germline V gene encodes CDR1 LNHNV and CDR2 YYDKDF (reference sequence). CDR3 size: 16 residues. V lost 0 bases to trimming and J lost 4 bases, with 12 bases between them. CDR3 amino acids: CATSRDHGGINEKLFF. CDR3 coding DNA: TGTGCCACCAGCAGAGATCATGGGGGAATTAATGAAAAACTGTTTTTT.

There are many counts of this clonotype. The gene calls are TRBV11-2 and TRBJ2-3; no definite D call. V dropped 1 base and J dropped 4 bases, with 15 bases sitting between them. The CDR3 has 16 residues. Per germline, CDR1 SGHAT and CDR2 FQNNGV. The CDR3 loop is CASSLGWVPSADTQYF. The CDR3 coding sequence is TGTGCCAGCAGCTTAGGCTGGGTTCCCAGCGCAGATACGCAGTATTTT.

This clonotype was counted once. CDR3 loop: CASTMGLASYEQYF. For the CDR3, the DNA is TGTGCCAGCACTATGGGACTAGCGAGTTACGAGCAGTACTTC. The chain has TRBV2 and TRBJ2-7, with TRBD2 matching over 10 bases. Trimming at V came to 7 bases and at J to 4 bases, leaving 7 bases not matched to a gene. There are 14 residues in the CDR3. Germline CDR1 is SNHLY and CDR2 is FYNNEI. The variable domain in full, completed from reference TRBV2 and TRBJ2-7, reads EPEVTQTPSHQVTQMGQEVILRCVPISNHLYFYWYRQILGQKVEFLVSFYNNEISEKSEIFDDQFSVERPDGSNFTLKIRSTKLEDSAMYFCASTMGLASYEQYFGPGTRLTVT.

This clonotype was seen ten or more times. V gene TRBV12-3 or TRBV12-4 combines with J gene TRBJ1-5; D unresolved. This CDR3 region has 13 residues. V lost 6 bases and J 5 bases, leaving 11 bases between the germline ends. CDR3 protein: CASSDMAYQPQHF. The CDR3 coding sequence is TGTGCCAGCAGCGACATGGCTTATCAGCCCCAGCATTTT.

This clonotype came up many times. The CDR3 spells CASNRGFAYEQYF. The CDR3 DNA follows: TGTGCCAGTAACAGGGGATTCGCCTACGAGCAGTACTTC. The chain couples TRBV28 to TRBJ2-7; 7 nucleotides align to TRBD1. The V gene's germline CDR1 is MDHEN and CDR2 SYDVKM. After removal of 9 bases from V and 2 bases from J, the junction contained 7 bases not matched to a gene. This CDR3 spans 13 amino acids.

This clonotype was recorded at least ten times. The chain is built from TRBV15 and TRBJ2-7; possible D gene TRBD2, 5 bases. Trimming took off 4 bases at V and 4 bases at J, with 11 bases between the two ends. This CDR3 spans 13 amino acids. From germline, CDR1 is LNHNV and CDR2 YYDKDF (reference sequence). CDR3 region: CATSNDRGYEQYF. The CDR3 DNA is TGTGCCACCAGCAACGACCGGGGTTACGAGCAGTACTTC.

This chain joins TRBV20-1 and TRBJ1-4, with TRBD1 identical over 7 bases. This CDR3 contains 15 residues. The J segment lost 0 bases and the V segment lost 1 base, leaving 2 bases of the junction unmatched. In germline, CDR1 is DFQATT, CDR2 SNEGSKA (reference sequence). CDR3 protein: CSARGTGATNEKLFF. The CDR3 DNA reads as TGCAGTGCTAGAGGAACAGGGGCAACTAATGAAAAACTGTTTTTT.

The chain combines TRBV7-3 with TRBJ2-3; 7 positions agree with TRBD2. The CDR3 runs 15 residues. In germline, CDR1 is SGHTA, CDR2 FQGTGA. The J segment lost 9 bases and the V segment lost 2 bases, leaving 11 bases of the junction unmatched. The CDR3 loop reads CASSLGGELGGTQYF. CDR3 coding DNA: TGTGCCAGCAGCTTAGGGGGAGAACTCGGGGGGACGCAGTATTTT.

This clonotype was observed at least ten times. V usage is TRBV28 and J usage is TRBJ2-4, with D perhaps TRBD1 (7 bases). Per germline, CDR1 MDHEN and CDR2 SYDVKM. The CDR3 is made up of 17 amino acids. Trimming took 5 bases from V and 0 from J, leaving 17 bases between them. CDR3 DNA sequence: TGTGCCAGCAGTCCAGGGGGGATTCAGGGAGCCAAAAACATTCAGTACTTC. It codes for CASSPGGIQGAKNIQYF.

This clonotype has at least ten counts. An end of the junction does not agree with germline; a read error may underlie this. The gene calls are TRBV11-1 and TRBJ2-3; 7 bases fit TRBD1. This CDR3 is built from 16 residues. CDR1 SGHAT and CDR2 FQDESV come from the germline V gene (reference sequence). CDR3 protein: CASSPDRDSFTDTRYF. In nucleotides, the CDR3 is TGTGCCAGCAGCCCCGACCGGGACAGCTTCACAGATACGCGGTATTTT.

This clonotype has a count of ten or more. This sequence joins TRBV28 and TRBJ2-7; D is perhaps TRBD1 (5 bases). CDR1 is MDHEN and CDR2 is SYDVKM in the germline V gene. With 3 bases removed from V and 0 bases from J, the gap between germline ends came to 12 bases. CDR3 length: 15 residues. CDR3 loop: CASSFVGQSSYEQYF. CDR3 sequence (DNA): TGTGCCAGCAGTTTCGTTGGACAAAGCTCCTACGAGCAGTACTTC.